The 10 T cell receptor beta chains given below trace back to one sample, sequenced in a study of neurological immune-mediated disorders. In TCRdb, the 5' RACE reads were re-called with MiXCR into one record per CDR3 protein. The sample lists 25,000 or so distinct CDR3 sequences; 13% were seen once. As to time point: technical triplicate 1. The source material was CD4+ T cells from blood. The receptors shown here come from a female donor with HTLV-1-associated myelopathy (HAM/TSP).

The J gene is TRBJ1-5, the V gene TRBV7-2; D may be TRBD1 (5 bases). The CDR3 has 13 residues. CDR1 and CDR2 from the germline V gene are SGHTA and FQGNSA. The V and J ends lost 6 bases and 4 bases respectively, with 10 bases between them. The CDR3 protein is CASSWTINQPQHF. CDR3 coding DNA: TGTGCCAGCAGTTGGACAATAAATCAGCCCCAGCATTTT.

This clonotype was found many times. This chain joins TRBV7-8 and TRBJ2-1; TRBD2 might be the D (6 bases). V was cut by 4 bases and J by 8 bases, with 12 bases left in between. The CDR3 sequence is 13 residues long. The germline CDR1 and CDR2 sequences are SGHVS and FQNEAQ. The CDR3 sequence is CASSSLGGHEQFF. The CDR3, as DNA: TGTGCCAGCAGCTCCCTGGGGGGACATGAGCAGTTCTTC.

This clonotype showed up many times. The V call is TRBV10-3, the J call TRBJ2-3; 8 nucleotides agree with TRBD2. V gave up 3 bases and J gave up 4 bases; unmatched junction bases: 6. CDR1 and CDR2 (germline): ENHRY, SYGVKD. This CDR3 region has 15 residues. CDR3 sequence: CAISDGTSLSDTQYF. The CDR3 DNA is TGTGCCATCAGTGACGGGACTAGTCTGTCAGATACGCAGTATTTT.

This clonotype was found many times. The chain uses TRBV7-8 and TRBJ2-1; D is undetermined. V was shortened by 0 bases and J by 8 bases, with 14 bases between the two germline ends. Germline CDR1 reads SGHVS; CDR2 reads FQNEAQ. The CDR3 covers 15 residues. The CDR3 coding sequence is TGTGCCAGCAGCTTAGCGCGGTCGCCAAATTATGAGCAGTTCTTC. Translating it yields CASSLARSPNYEQFF.

A single count supports this clonotype. The genes are TRBV20-1 and TRBJ2-7, with unresolved D. The germline gives CDR1 DFQATT, CDR2 SNEGSKA (reference sequence). The CDR3 consists of 16 residues. Here the CDR3 reads CNALRSPGGPPYEQYF. DNA for the CDR3: TGCAATGCCCTTCGGTCCCCCGGTGGTCCCCCTTACGAGCAGTACTTC.

This clonotype was seen many times. The chain employs TRBV3-1 and TRBJ2-1, with D uncertain. Germline V gene data show CDR1 as LGHDT and CDR2 as YNNKEL (reference sequence). With 4 bases removed from V and 1 base from J, the gap between germline ends came to 5 bases. The CDR3 is made up of 13 amino acids. Here the CDR3 DNA reads TGTGCCAGCAGCCCATTGTCCTACAATGAGCAGTTCTTC. It translates to CASSPLSYNEQFF.

This clonotype was recorded many times. J is TRBJ2-5 and V is TRBV5-1, with TRBD1 identical over 10 bases. Losses at the gene ends were 5 bases for V and 5 bases for J; bases not matched to a gene: 3. The CDR3 spans 13 residues. Germline-derived CDR1 and CDR2 are SGHRS and YFSETQ. CDR3 sequence reads: CASRQTGGETQYF. The CDR3 DNA reads TGCGCCAGCAGGCAGACAGGGGGCGAGACCCAGTACTTC.

This clonotype is labeled medium-sized. V is TRBV5-1 and J is TRBJ2-5, with D unclear. The V gene lost 3 bases and the J gene lost 5 bases, with 8 bases spanning the gap. The length of the CDR3 is 12 residues. CDR1 SGHRS and CDR2 YFSETQ come from the germline V gene. Written as DNA, the CDR3 is TGCGCCAGCAGCTCCCCCAGGGAGACCCAGTACTTC. It encodes CASSSPRETQYF.

This clonotype showed up many times. The rearrangement joins TRBV12-3 or TRBV12-4 to TRBJ2-2; D is unclear. This CDR3 has 13 amino acids. Trimming cost V 3 bases and J 6 bases, with 8 bases left between them. The CDR3: CASSFLQAGELFF. The CDR3 nucleotides are TGTGCCAGCAGTTTCCTGCAGGCCGGGGAGCTGTTTTTT.

This clonotype was found many times. This chain joins TRBV7-2 and TRBJ2-2; D call uncertain. Trimming stripped 5 bases from V and 5 bases from J, with 6 bases between. Germline assignment: CDR1 SGHTA and CDR2 FQGNSA. This CDR3 is 12 amino acids long. In DNA, the CDR3 is TGTGCCAGCAGCACTCAGACCGGGGAGCTGTTTTTT. Its translation: CASSTQTGELFF.